One sample yielded the 30 T cell receptor beta chains listed below, sequenced in a study of blood T cells in healthy people across ages. A second PCR, run for about 7 to 11 cycles, used a sample-barcoded 5' primer plus a J-beta primer mix. TCRdb called the 5' RACE reads again in MiXCR, with one record for every CDR3 protein. There are 1.5 million to 1.8 million distinct CDR3 sequences in the sample; approximately 43% occur only once, and about 4% lies in the top ten. Material for sequencing was blood. The receptors shown here come from a woman aged 18-35 years in good health.

This clonotype was seen at least ten times. The junction departs from the called germline gene at one end, perhaps through a read error. The chain has TRBV7-7 and TRBJ2-5; D is perhaps TRBD2 (5 bases). This CDR3 comprises 16 residues. Germline V gene data show CDR1 as SSHAT and CDR2 as FNYEAQ (reference sequence). The CDR3: CASSLGGLAKQETQYF. CDR3 coding DNA: TGTGCTAGCAGCTTAGGTGGTCTAGCAAAGCAAGAGACCCAGTACTTC.

This clonotype was seen a handful of times. The rearrangement joins TRBV6-1 to TRBJ1-2, with D maybe TRBD1 (5 bases). Trimming took 6 bases from V and 5 from J, leaving 19 bases between them. The CDR3 is 15 residues long. In germline, CDR1 is MNHNS, CDR2 SASEGT. Here the CDR3 reads CASRLSGTANYGYTF. The CDR3 DNA reads as TGTGCCAGCAGGTTGTCGGGGACTGCCAATTATGGCTACACCTTC.

This rearrangement joins TRBV6-5 to TRBJ1-2; D is ambiguous. The CDR3 has 14 residues. Germline-derived CDR1 and CDR2 are MNHEY and SVGAGI. V gave up 5 bases and J gave up 4 bases, with 14 bases separating them. CDR3 nucleotides: TGTGCCAGCAGTAGGACTGGCGGGATCTATGGCTACACCTTC. This gives the protein CASSRTGGIYGYTF.

The chain has TRBV9 and TRBJ2-1; 9 nucleotides agree with TRBD2. Germline V gives CDR1 SGDLS, CDR2 YYNGEE. The J segment lost 5 bases and the V segment lost 3 bases, leaving 6 bases of the junction unmatched. CDR3 length: 15 amino acids. CDR3 loop: CASSASGEGNNEQFF. The CDR3 DNA sequence: TGTGCCAGCAGCGCTAGCGGGGAGGGTAACAATGAGCAGTTCTTC.

The chain joins TRBV7-2 to TRBJ2-7; a possible D gene is TRBD2 (7 bases). Germline V gene sequence: CDR1 SGHTA, CDR2 FQGNSA. The V end lost 5 bases, the J end lost 7 bases, and 18 bases lay between the germline ends. CDR3 length: 14 residues. CDR3 amino acids: CASSRGAAINEQYF. The CDR3 region has the DNA TGTGCCAGCAGCCGGGGGGCCGCAATCAATGAGCAGTACTTC.

This clonotype was picked up a small number of times. V gene TRBV5-1 combines with J gene TRBJ2-7; TRBD1 is a possible D gene (6 bases). CDR1 and CDR2 from the germline V gene are SGHRS and YFSETQ. With 6 bases removed from V and 4 bases from J, the gap between germline ends came to 17 bases. The CDR3 runs 14 residues. The CDR3 loop reads CASTRAGAHYEQYF. CDR3 sequence (DNA): TGCGCCAGCACCAGGGCAGGGGCTCATTACGAGCAGTACTTC.

The chain uses TRBV28 and TRBJ2-1; 11 nucleotides match TRBD2. CDR1 and CDR2 (germline): MDHEN, SYDVKM. V dropped 6 bases and J dropped 7; count of bases not matched to a gene: 14. This CDR3 is built from 17 residues. In DNA form, the CDR3 reads TGTGCCAGCAGCACCTCTAGCGGGACTAGCGGTTTGAATGAGCAGTTCTTC. Translation: CASSTSSGTSGLNEQFF. Filled out from reference TRBV28 and TRBJ2-1, the complete variable domain reads DVKVTQSSRYLVKRTGEKVFLECVQDMDHENMFWYRQDPGLGLRLIYFSYDVKMKEKGDIPEGYSVSREKKERFSLILESASTNQTSMYLCASSTSSGTSGLNEQFFGPGTRLTVL.

A few counts support this clonotype. The chain employs TRBV9 and TRBJ2-5; 7 bases map to TRBD2. The CDR3 extends over 14 amino acids. Per the germline V gene, CDR1 is SGDLS and CDR2 is YYNGEE. Trimming removed 4 bases from V and 1 base from J; junction bases left unmatched: 4. The CDR3, as DNA: TGTGCCAGCAGCCCCCCGGGAGGCCAAGAGACCCAGTACTTC. It codes for CASSPPGGQETQYF.

In its sample, this clonotype was seen once. The chain recombines TRBV4-2 with TRBJ2-1; possible D gene TRBD1, 6 bases. The germline CDR1 and CDR2 sequences are LGHNA and YNFKEQ. The CDR3 has 18 amino acids. Trimming removed 3 bases at V and 8 bases at J, with 26 bases between. The CDR3 DNA sequence: TGTGCCAGCAGCCACCCCATCGGTGGGGGCCCTGTTCGGGATGAGCAGTTCTTC. Its translation: CASSHPIGGGPVRDEQFF.

This clonotype was seen a handful of times. The V gene is TRBV20-1, the J gene TRBJ1-6; TRBD1 is a possible D gene (5 bases). Germline V gene sequence: CDR1 DFQATT, CDR2 SNEGSKA (reference sequence). CDR3 length: 15 amino acids. Trimming shortened V by 1 base and J by 7 bases, and 14 bases separated the two germline ends. In nucleotides, the CDR3 is TGCAGTGCTAGAGTAGGCCAGGGAGGAAATTCACCCCTCCACTTT. It encodes CSARVGQGGNSPLHF.

This clonotype was detected a few times. The CDR3 loop reads CASTRGVGSYNEQFF. The CDR3 DNA reads TGTGCCAGCACCCGGGGTGTAGGCTCCTACAATGAGCAGTTCTTC. The rearrangement joins TRBV6-2 or TRBV6-3 to TRBJ2-1; possible D gene TRBD2, 5 bases. Germline V gives CDR1 MNHEY, CDR2 SVGEGT. This CDR3 has 15 residues. Trimming removed 7 bases at V and 0 bases at J, with 13 bases between.

This CDR3 reads CASKGLEATQYF. In DNA form, the CDR3 reads TGTGCCAGCAAGGGCCTGGAAGCGACCCAGTACTTC. The chain carries TRBV6-5 and TRBJ2-5; D gene uncertain. CDR3 length: 12 residues. Trimming removed 7 bases at V and 7 bases at J, with 13 bases between. Looked up from germline, CDR1 is MNHEY and CDR2 is SVGAGI.

V and J are TRBV3-1 and TRBJ2-1; 14 bases are a match to TRBD2. The CDR3 is 16 amino acids. Per germline, CDR1 LGHDT and CDR2 YNNKEL (reference sequence). Trimming removed 5 bases from V and 3 bases from J; junction bases left unmatched: 3. In nucleotides, the CDR3 is TGTGCCAGCAGCGCCGGGACTAGCGGGAGCTACAATGAGCAGTTCTTC. Translated: CASSAGTSGSYNEQFF.

The V call is TRBV27, the J call TRBJ2-3; no reliable D call. CDR3 size: 14 residues. Trimming removed 6 bases from V and 1 base from J, with 11 bases in between. From germline, CDR1 is MNHEY and CDR2 SMNVEV (reference sequence). The CDR3 sequence: CASRSGLRTDTQYF. CDR3 DNA: TGTGCCAGCAGATCCGGTCTTCGCACAGATACGCAGTATTTT.

This clonotype has just a few counts. J is TRBJ1-2 and V is TRBV2; D gene ambiguous. The CDR3 has 14 amino acids. Trimming took 6 bases from V and 6 from J, leaving 17 bases between them. Germline assignment: CDR1 SNHLY and CDR2 FYNNEI. CDR3 sequence: CASSAYRAGNGYTF. The CDR3 DNA reads TGTGCCAGCAGCGCGTATAGAGCGGGAAATGGCTACACCTTC.

CDR3 DNA sequence: TGTGCCAGCAGTCGCTTGATTCGGTACAGGGACACAGATACGCAGTATTTT. Its translation: CASSRLIRYRDTDTQYF. The V call is TRBV6-2 or TRBV6-3, the J call TRBJ2-3; perhaps TRBD1 as D (6 bases). The CDR3 length is 17 residues. Germline V CDR1 and CDR2: MNHEY, SVGEGT. With 5 bases removed from V and 2 bases from J, the gap between germline ends came to 20 bases.

The chain joins TRBV7-6 to TRBJ2-3; 7 bases are shared with TRBD1. Germline CDR1 SGHVS, CDR2 FNYEAQ. J lost 8 bases, V lost 5 bases, and 13 bases had no gene match. The length of the CDR3 is 15 residues. In DNA form, the CDR3 reads TGTGCCAGCAGCCCGTCAGGGGGACGGGTCCTTACGCAGTATTTT. Its translation is CASSPSGGRVLTQYF.

The rearrangement links TRBV20-1 to TRBJ2-1, with D perhaps TRBD2 (6 bases). CDR3 length: 13 amino acids. The germline V gene has CDR1 DFQATT and CDR2 SNEGSKA (reference sequence). The V end was cut by 5 bases, the J end by 3 bases, with 11 bases between. CDR3 sequence: CSAPRGGYNEQFF. The CDR3 DNA reads TGCAGTGCTCCTCGGGGAGGCTACAATGAGCAGTTCTTC.

CDR3 amino acids: CASSAGTGTRTDTQYF. The CDR3 nucleotides read TGCGCCAGCAGCGCCGGGACAGGGACCCGCACAGATACGCAGTATTTT. This chain joins TRBV5-1 and TRBJ2-3; the match to TRBD1 covers 9 bases. Germline lookup yields CDR1 SGHRS and CDR2 YFSETQ. The CDR3 has 16 residues. The J segment lost 1 base and the V segment lost 4 bases, leaving 7 bases of the junction unmatched. The variable domain in full, completed from reference TRBV5-1 and TRBJ2-3, reads KAGVTQTPRYLIKTRGQQVTLSCSPISGHRSVSWYQQTPGQGLQFLFEYFSETQRNKGNFPGRFSGRQFSNSRSEMNVSTLELGDSALYLCASSAGTGTRTDTQYFGPGTRLTVL.

The CDR3 nucleotides are TGTGCCAGCTCACCACAGTCACACGGGCGCGAGCAGTACTTC. Protein: CASSPQSHGREQYF. The rearrangement joins TRBV18 to TRBJ2-7; D gene uncertain. The CDR3 extends over 14 amino acids. V gave up 1 base and J gave up 6 bases, with 13 bases separating them. Germline V lookup: CDR1 KGHSH, CDR2 LQKENI.

In DNA, the CDR3 is TGTGCCAGCAGTTTTAAGCGGGGGGCCGGCACAGATACGCAGTATTTT. It specifies CASSFKRGAGTDTQYF. V and J are TRBV27 and TRBJ2-3; 9 bases match TRBD2. Trimming removed 3 bases from V and 1 base from J; junction bases left unmatched: 5. Germline CDR1 MNHEY, CDR2 SMNVEV (reference sequence). This CDR3 region has 16 residues.

The rearrangement joins TRBV9 to TRBJ2-1; no definite D call. CDR1 and CDR2 (germline): SGDLS, YYNGEE. Trimming cost V 4 bases and J 1 base, with 12 bases left between them. The length of the CDR3 is 15 residues. CDR3: CASSQATASYNEQFF. The CDR3 bases are TGTGCCAGCAGCCAAGCGACGGCGTCCTACAATGAGCAGTTCTTC.

The rearrangement uses TRBV12-3 or TRBV12-4 and TRBJ1-2, with 10 bases matching TRBD1. Trimming took 5 bases from V and 7 from J; bases not matched to a gene: 7. The CDR3 loop spans 14 amino acids. CDR3: CASSRTGGIGGYTF. CDR3 DNA sequence: TGTGCCAGCAGTCGGACAGGGGGAATCGGTGGCTACACCTTC.

The chain links TRBV10-3 to TRBJ1-1; 10 nucleotides match TRBD1. Germline assignment: CDR1 ENHRY and CDR2 SYGVKD. The CDR3 consists of 13 residues. V was clipped by 6 bases and J by 8 bases; unmatched bases: 6. The CDR3 DNA follows: TGTGCCATCAGGGGGACAGGGGAGAGGGAAGCTTTCTTT. Its protein product is CAIRGTGEREAFF.

Only a few counts were recorded for this clonotype. The chain combines TRBV7-2 with TRBJ2-3, with D tentatively TRBD2 (6 bases). V shed 2 bases and J shed 0 bases, with 12 bases lying between them. The CDR3 covers 16 residues. Germline V lookup: CDR1 SGHTA, CDR2 FQGNSA. Here the CDR3 DNA reads TGTGCCAGCAGCTTATTTGCGGGGTCTAGCACAGATACGCAGTATTTT. Translated, it gives CASSLFAGSSTDTQYF.

About this clonotype: The junction shows a germline mismatch at one end, possibly a read error. The chain combines TRBV7-2 with TRBJ2-3, with TRBD1 identical over 7 bases. The length of the CDR3 is 15 residues. Germline CDR1 is SGHTA and CDR2 is FQGNSA. The CDR3 nucleotides read TGTGCCAGCAGCTTGGGCCACAGGGGCCCAGATACGCAGTGTTTT. It specifies CASSLGHRGPDTQCF.

This clonotype was observed at least ten times. The J gene is TRBJ2-7, the V gene TRBV29-1; unclear D gene. This CDR3 contains 12 residues. The V gene lost 2 bases and the J gene lost 2 bases, with 7 bases spanning the gap. From germline, CDR1 is SQVTM and CDR2 ANQGSEA. In DNA, the CDR3 is TGCAGCGTTGAAACGGGTGCCTACGAGCAGTACTTC. Translating gives CSVETGAYEQYF.

This clonotype was found a few times. The chain employs TRBV9 and TRBJ2-1; 12 nucleotides line up with TRBD2. V was pared by 4 bases and J by 10 bases, with 9 bases of the junction left unmatched. Germline loops: CDR1 SGDLS, CDR2 YYNGEE. The CDR3 loop spans 15 amino acids. Here the CDR3 DNA reads TGTGCCAGCAGCATACTAGCGGGGGGCATCGTCGAGCAGTTCTTC. Protein product: CASSILAGGIVEQFF.

The J gene is TRBJ2-7, the V gene TRBV27; possibly TRBD1 or TRBD2 for D (5 bases each). Germline lookup yields CDR1 MNHEY and CDR2 SMNVEV (reference sequence). Trimming took 2 bases from V and 2 from J, leaving 13 bases between them. The CDR3 has 15 amino acids. The CDR3 nucleotides read TGTGCCAGCAGTTTAGACGGGACGATAGCCTACGAGCAGTACTTC. It is translated as CASSLDGTIAYEQYF.

This clonotype was seen ten or more times. The V and J genes are TRBV4-3 and TRBJ2-1; D is unclear. The V end lost 4 bases, the J end lost 8 bases, and 6 bases lay between the germline ends. The CDR3 is 11 residues long. CDR1 is LGHNA, CDR2 YSLEER, per germline. Here the CDR3 DNA reads TGCGCCAGCAGCCTCCATCATGAGCAGTTCTTC. It encodes CASSLHHEQFF.